This TCR beta chain is drawn from a study of blood T cell repertoires in COVID-19. Study in general: Samples taken during acute and convalescent COVID-19 were collected in the United States, Italy and Spain. From T cells, B-cell-depleted T cells, or PBMCs came the material, which was cDNA or gDNA.

Assay: immunoSEQ multiplex PCR; the TCRdb copy retains only in-frame clones and omits some. Among roughly 62,000 clones, around four fifths were seen once, and the ten largest hold less than 4.5%. This clone has a handful of counts. In germline, CDR1 is LGHNT, CDR2 FRNRAP. V was clipped by 8 bases and J by 4 bases; unmatched bases: 6. This CDR3 region has 14 residues. The receptor's source is a man in his sixties with acute or convalescent COVID-19. Sequenced input: peripheral blood. The chain couples TRBV12-5 to TRBJ1-5; 9 positions agree with TRBD1. This CDR3 reads CASRTGARNQPQHF. DNA for the CDR3: TGTGCTAGTAGGACAGGGGCCCGGAATCAGCCCCAGCATTTT. The variable domain in full, with the rest retrieved from reference TRBV12-5 and TRBJ1-5, is DARVTQTPRHKVTEMGQEVTMRCQPILGHNTVFWYRQTMMQGLELLAYFRNRAPLDDSGMPKDRFSAEMPDATLATLKIQPSEPRDSAVYFCASRTGARNQPQHFGDGTRLSIL.